The 18 T cell receptor beta chains below were found in one sample sequenced in a study of T cell responses to AZD1222 COVID-19 vaccine. Profiled with immunoSEQ multiplex PCR; TCRdb holds only in-frame clones, not every one. The data show roughly 200,000 clones, approximately 91% seen once. Source: peripheral blood, taken 28 days after the second AZD1222 dose. The source is an adult who received the AZD1222 COVID-19 vaccine.

This chain uses TRBV9 with TRBJ2-7, with 11 bases lining up with TRBD2. The ends lost 3 bases at V and 3 bases at J; junction bases unmatched: 8. CDR1 is SGDLS, CDR2 YYNGEE, per germline. The CDR3 is made up of 16 amino acids. The CDR3 sequence is CASSGITGTSGYEQYF. DNA of the CDR3: TGTGCCAGCAGCGGAATAACCGGGACTAGCGGCTACGAGCAGTACTTC.

The rearrangement links TRBV15 to TRBJ1-4; D not resolved. CDR3 length: 13 residues. Per the germline V gene, CDR1 is LNHNV and CDR2 is YYDKDF (reference sequence). Trimming removed 1 base at V and 17 bases at J, with 17 bases between. CDR3 in amino acids: CATSRGVDPPGFF. CDR3 nucleotide sequence: TGTGCCACCAGCAGAGGGGTCGACCCCCCGGGATTTTTT.

The genes are TRBV19 and TRBJ1-5; no clear D. The CDR3 is 12 residues long. Trimming left V 5 bases short and J 4 bases short, with 6 bases between. Germline V gives CDR1 LNHDA, CDR2 SQIVND (reference sequence). The CDR3, as DNA: TGTGCCAGTAGTCTCTTAAATCAGCCCCAGCATTTT. This translates into CASSLLNQPQHF.

This clone is a singleton in its sample. The V gene is TRBV5-1, the J gene TRBJ2-5; perhaps D is TRBD1 or TRBD2 (5 bases each). Trimming took 4 bases from V and 2 from J, leaving 12 bases between them. Germline-derived CDR1 and CDR2 are SGHRS and YFSETQ. CDR3 size: 14 residues. This CDR3 reads CASSLGDRQETQYF. The CDR3, as DNA: TGCGCCAGCAGCCTAGGGGACCGACAAGAGACCCAGTACTTC.

The chain combines TRBV11-3 with TRBJ2-2; a possible D gene is TRBD2 (8 bases). The V and J ends lost 5 bases and 4 bases respectively, with 20 bases between them. The length of the CDR3 is 17 residues. Germline V lookup: CDR1 SGHNT, CDR2 YENEEA. The CDR3 reads CASSQQGWSGGTGELFF. The DNA of the CDR3 is TGTGCCAGCAGCCAACAGGGGTGGAGCGGGGGCACCGGGGAGCTGTTTTTT.

The genes are TRBV11-3 and TRBJ2-3, with 8 bases identical to TRBD2. This CDR3 has 15 amino acids. Germline loops: CDR1 SGHNT, CDR2 YENEEA. V lost 5 bases, J lost 0 bases, and 4 bases stayed unmatched. CDR3 in amino acids: CASSLSGTSTDTQYF. The CDR3 region has the DNA TGTGCCAGCAGCCTTAGCGGGACTAGCACAGATACGCAGTATTTT.

The rearrangement links TRBV5-8 to TRBJ1-5; 9 bases map to TRBD1. The CDR3 consists of 16 residues. Germline CDR1 is SGHTS and CDR2 is YDEGEE. The trim removed 5 bases at V and 3 bases at J, leaving 9 bases unmatched. CDR3 residues: CASSYGTGFDNQPQHF. CDR3 sequence (DNA): TGTGCCAGCAGTTATGGGACAGGGTTCGACAATCAGCCCCAGCATTTT.

The V call is TRBV5-8, the J call TRBJ2-7; 10 nucleotides align to TRBD2. The CDR3 extends over 14 amino acids. Per germline, CDR1 SGHTS and CDR2 YDEGEE. The V and J ends lost 0 bases and 6 bases, in that order; junction bases with no gene match: 3. The CDR3: CASSLASGSIEQYF. In nucleotides, the CDR3 is TGTGCCAGCAGCTTGGCTAGCGGGAGCATCGAGCAGTACTTC.

This clone was detected once. The chain has TRBV11-1 and TRBJ2-7; D remains unclear. The germline V gene encodes CDR1 SGHAT and CDR2 FQDESV (reference sequence). The CDR3 is 15 amino acids. The germline V and J ends were trimmed by 2 bases and 2 bases, with 13 bases remaining between them. This CDR3 is CASSLTVGGPYEQYF. The CDR3 coding sequence is TGTGCCAGCAGCTTAACCGTAGGCGGCCCCTACGAGCAGTACTTC.

The rearrangement uses TRBV27 and TRBJ1-6; 9 nucleotides agree with TRBD1. Germline loops: CDR1 MNHEY, CDR2 SMNVEV (reference sequence). V dropped 6 bases and J dropped 10; count of bases not matched to a gene: 13. The CDR3 is made up of 16 amino acids. Written as DNA, the CDR3 is TGTGCCAGCAGCAGCAGGGGGGACAGGGCCGGGTCACCCCTCCACTTT. This sequence encodes CASSSRGDRAGSPLHF.

This sequence joins TRBV4-1 and TRBJ1-6; D remains ambiguous. The V gene's germline CDR1 is MGHRA and CDR2 YSYEKL. V was pared by 0 bases and J by 4 bases, with 7 bases between. The CDR3 spans 15 residues. CDR3 coding DNA: TGCGCCAGCAGCCAAGACCCACAGTATAATTCACCCCTCCACTTT. It translates to CASSQDPQYNSPLHF.

This clone was observed a few times. This sequence joins TRBV2 and TRBJ2-1, with a weak D call TRBD1 (5 bases). Deletions cut 5 bases from V and 3 bases from J, with 17 bases between. Germline assignment: CDR1 SNHLY and CDR2 FYNNEI. CDR3 size: 16 residues. In nucleotides, the CDR3 is TGTGCCAGCAGTCACCCCAGGGAACGGAACTACAATGAGCAGTTCTTC. Translated, it gives CASSHPRERNYNEQFF. Using reference TRBV2 and TRBJ2-1 for the parts outside the CDR3, the full variable domain is EPEVTQTPSHQVTQMGQEVILRCVPISNHLYFYWYRQILGQKVEFLVSFYNNEISEKSEIFDDQFSVERPDGSNFTLKIRSTKLEDSAMYFCASSHPRERNYNEQFFGPGTRLTVL.

V is TRBV6-4 and J is TRBJ2-1, with D tentatively TRBD1 (6 bases). Germline CDR1 MRHNA, CDR2 SNTAGT. This CDR3 spans 17 amino acids. V was trimmed by 5 bases and J by 8 bases, leaving 25 bases between them. Here the CDR3 reads CASSPTPSGYKGDEQFF. The CDR3 nucleotides read TGTGCCAGCAGTCCCACTCCTTCAGGGTACAAGGGGGATGAGCAGTTCTTC.

The chain joins TRBV10-3 to TRBJ2-7, with D possibly being TRBD2 (6 bases). There are 13 residues in the CDR3. Germline lookup yields CDR1 ENHRY and CDR2 SYGVKD. V was trimmed by 8 bases and J by 5 bases, leaving 16 bases between them. The CDR3 reads CAIRESEKHEQYF. CDR3 sequence (DNA): TGTGCCATCCGGGAGTCTGAAAAGCACGAGCAGTACTTC.

The gene calls are TRBV28 and TRBJ2-1; the D gene is possibly TRBD1 (6 bases). The CDR3 covers 15 residues. Trimming took off 5 bases at V and 1 base at J, with 12 bases between the two ends. From germline, CDR1 is MDHEN and CDR2 SYDVKM. CDR3 sequence: CASSQGQSSYNEQFF. In nucleotides, the CDR3 is TGTGCCAGCAGTCAGGGACAATCATCCTACAATGAGCAGTTCTTC.

The chain is built from TRBV10-3 and TRBJ2-7; weak D call: TRBD2 (5 bases). The V and J ends lost 3 bases and 5 bases respectively, with 11 bases between them. Germline CDR1 ENHRY, CDR2 SYGVKD. There are 13 residues in the CDR3. In DNA form, the CDR3 reads TGTGCCATCAGTGACCGAGGGAGCAACGAGCAGTACTTC. This translates into CAISDRGSNEQYF.

The V gene is TRBV19, the J gene TRBJ1-2; weak D call: TRBD1 (6 bases). CDR1 is LNHDA, CDR2 SQIVND, per germline (reference sequence). This CDR3 is built from 13 residues. V lost 4 bases to trimming and J lost 4 bases, with 10 bases between them. CDR3: CASSKQGRYGYTF. The DNA of the CDR3 is TGTGCCAGTAGTAAACAGGGTCGCTATGGCTACACCTTC.

This chain joins TRBV6-5 and TRBJ1-2; perhaps TRBD1 as D (6 bases). Germline assignment: CDR1 MNHEY and CDR2 SVGAGI. The germline V and J ends were trimmed by 4 bases and 3 bases, with 15 bases remaining between them. This CDR3 contains 15 residues. CDR3 nucleotides: TGTGCCAGCAGTTCCGTTAAGGGGGTGGACTATGGCTACACCTTC. Residues: CASSSVKGVDYGYTF.